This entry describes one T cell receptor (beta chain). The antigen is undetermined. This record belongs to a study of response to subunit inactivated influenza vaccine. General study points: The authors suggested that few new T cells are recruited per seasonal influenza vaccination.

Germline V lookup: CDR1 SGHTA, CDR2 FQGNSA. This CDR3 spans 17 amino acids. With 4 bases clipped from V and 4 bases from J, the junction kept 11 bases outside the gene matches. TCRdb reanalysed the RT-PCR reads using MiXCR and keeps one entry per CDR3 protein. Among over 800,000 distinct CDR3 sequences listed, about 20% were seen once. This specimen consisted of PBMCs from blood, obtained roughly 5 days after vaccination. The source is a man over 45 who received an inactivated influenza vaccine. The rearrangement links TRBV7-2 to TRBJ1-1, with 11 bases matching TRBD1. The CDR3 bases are TGTGCCAGCAGCTCTGGACAGGGGGCTAGTCTACTCACTGAAGCTTTCTTT. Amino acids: CASSSGQGASLLTEAFF.